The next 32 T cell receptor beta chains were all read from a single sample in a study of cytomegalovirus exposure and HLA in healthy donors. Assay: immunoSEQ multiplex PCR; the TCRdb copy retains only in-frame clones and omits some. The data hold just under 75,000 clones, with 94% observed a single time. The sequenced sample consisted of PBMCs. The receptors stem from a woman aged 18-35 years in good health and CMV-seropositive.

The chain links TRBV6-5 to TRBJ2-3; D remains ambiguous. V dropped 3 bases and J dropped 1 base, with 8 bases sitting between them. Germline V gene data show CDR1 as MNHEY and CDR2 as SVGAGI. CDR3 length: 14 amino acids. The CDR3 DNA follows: TGTGCCAGCAGTTATGTCGAGGGCACAGATACGCAGTATTTT. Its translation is CASSYVEGTDTQYF.

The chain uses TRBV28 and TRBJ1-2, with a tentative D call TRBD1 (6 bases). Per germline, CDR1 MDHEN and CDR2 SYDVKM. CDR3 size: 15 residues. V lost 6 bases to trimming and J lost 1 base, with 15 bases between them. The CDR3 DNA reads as TGTGCCAGCAGATTACAGGGCTCCGGTAACTATGGCTACACCTTC. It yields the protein CASRLQGSGNYGYTF.

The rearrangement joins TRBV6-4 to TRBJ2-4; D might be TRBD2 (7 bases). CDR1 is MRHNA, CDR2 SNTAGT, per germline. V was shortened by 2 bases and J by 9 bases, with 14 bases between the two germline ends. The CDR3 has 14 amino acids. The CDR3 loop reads CASSDDVGGAIQYF. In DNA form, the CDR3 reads TGTGCCAGCAGTGACGACGTTGGGGGGGCCATTCAGTACTTC.

CDR3 region: CASSPTGGPSGYTF. CDR3 DNA sequence: TGTGCCAGCAGCCCTACAGGGGGCCCGAGTGGCTACACCTTC. This chain links TRBV28 with TRBJ1-2, with TRBD1 matching over 9 bases. The trim removed 6 bases at V and 7 bases at J, leaving 9 bases unmatched. This CDR3 is built from 14 residues. Germline CDR1 and CDR2: MDHEN and SYDVKM.

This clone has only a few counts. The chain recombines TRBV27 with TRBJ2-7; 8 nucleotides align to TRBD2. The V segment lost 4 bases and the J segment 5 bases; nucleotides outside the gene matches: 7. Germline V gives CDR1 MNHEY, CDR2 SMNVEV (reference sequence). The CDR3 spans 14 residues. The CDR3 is CASSSLAGPHEQYF. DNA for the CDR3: TGTGCCAGCAGTTCCCTAGCGGGCCCTCACGAGCAGTACTTC.

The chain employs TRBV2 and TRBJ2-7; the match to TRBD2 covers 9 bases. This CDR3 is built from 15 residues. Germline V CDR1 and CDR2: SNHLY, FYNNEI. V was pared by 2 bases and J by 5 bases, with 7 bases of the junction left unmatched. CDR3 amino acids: CASSEMGLAWDEQYF. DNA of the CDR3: TGTGCCAGCAGTGAAATGGGACTAGCTTGGGACGAGCAGTACTTC.

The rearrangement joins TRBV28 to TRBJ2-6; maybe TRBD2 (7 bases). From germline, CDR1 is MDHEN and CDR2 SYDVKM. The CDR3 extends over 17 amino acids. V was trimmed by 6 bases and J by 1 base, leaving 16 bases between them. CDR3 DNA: TGTGCCAGCAGAGGGGGGGGGTTTTGGTCTGGGGCCAACGTCCTGACTTTC. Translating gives CASRGGGFWSGANVLTF.

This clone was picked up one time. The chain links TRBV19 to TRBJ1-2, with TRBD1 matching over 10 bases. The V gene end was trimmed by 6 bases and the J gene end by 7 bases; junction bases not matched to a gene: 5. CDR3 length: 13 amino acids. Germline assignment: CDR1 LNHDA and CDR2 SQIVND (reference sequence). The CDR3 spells CASSGTGAGGYTF. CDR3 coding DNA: TGTGCCAGTAGCGGGACAGGGGCCGGTGGCTACACCTTC.

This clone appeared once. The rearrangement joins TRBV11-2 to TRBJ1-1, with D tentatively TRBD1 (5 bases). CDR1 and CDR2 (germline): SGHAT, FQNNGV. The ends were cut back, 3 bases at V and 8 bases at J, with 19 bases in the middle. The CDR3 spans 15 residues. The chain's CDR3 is CASSFHPAGTLEAFF. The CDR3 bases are TGTGCCAGCAGCTTCCACCCGGCGGGGACGTTAGAAGCTTTCTTT. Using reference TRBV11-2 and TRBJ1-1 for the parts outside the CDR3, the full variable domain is EAGVAQSPRYKIIEKRQSVAFWCNPISGHATLYWYQQILGQGPKLLIQFQNNGVVDDSQLPKDRFSAERLKGVDSTLKIQPAKLEDSAVYLCASSFHPAGTLEAFFGQGTRLTVV.

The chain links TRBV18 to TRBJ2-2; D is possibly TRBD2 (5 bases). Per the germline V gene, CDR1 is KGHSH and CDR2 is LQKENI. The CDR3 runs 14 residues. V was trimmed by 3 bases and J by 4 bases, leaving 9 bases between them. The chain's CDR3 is CASSPEGVTGELFF. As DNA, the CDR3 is TGTGCCAGCTCACCCGAGGGAGTCACCGGGGAGCTGTTTTTT.

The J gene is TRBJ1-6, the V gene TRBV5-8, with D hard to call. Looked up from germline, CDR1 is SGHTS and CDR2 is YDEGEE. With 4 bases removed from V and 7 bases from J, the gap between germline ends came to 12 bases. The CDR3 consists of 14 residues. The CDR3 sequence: CASSLGEGNSPLHF. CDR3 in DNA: TGTGCCAGCAGCCTCGGAGAGGGAAATTCACCCCTCCACTTT.

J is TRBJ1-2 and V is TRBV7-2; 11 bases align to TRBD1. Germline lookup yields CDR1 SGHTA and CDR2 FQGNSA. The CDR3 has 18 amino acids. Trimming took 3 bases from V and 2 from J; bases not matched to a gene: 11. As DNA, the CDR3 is TGTGCCAGCAGCTTCTCCGGGACAGGGGGACTTGCGAACTATGGCTACACCTTC. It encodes CASSFSGTGGLANYGYTF.

CDR3 region: CASSLVGTGDPLHF. The CDR3 bases are TGTGCCAGCAGCTTAGTCGGGACAGGGGATCCCCTCCACTTT. The V gene is TRBV7-9, the J gene TRBJ1-6; 10 bases are shared with TRBD1. This CDR3 comprises 14 residues. V shed 1 base, J shed 13 bases, and the junction held 4 bases outside the gene matches. Germline V gives CDR1 SEHNR, CDR2 FQNEAQ (reference sequence).

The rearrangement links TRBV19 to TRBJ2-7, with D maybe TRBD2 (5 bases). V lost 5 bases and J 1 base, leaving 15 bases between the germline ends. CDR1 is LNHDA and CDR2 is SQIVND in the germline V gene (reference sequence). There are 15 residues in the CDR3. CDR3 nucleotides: TGTGCCAGTAGTCCCTCAGCGGCCTCGTCCTACGAGCAGTACTTC. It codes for CASSPSAASSYEQYF.

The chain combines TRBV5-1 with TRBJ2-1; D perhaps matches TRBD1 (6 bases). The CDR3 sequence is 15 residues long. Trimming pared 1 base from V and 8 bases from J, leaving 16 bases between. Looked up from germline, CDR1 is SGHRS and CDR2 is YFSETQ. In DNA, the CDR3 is TGCGCCAGCAGCTTGTCAGGGGCAGGGTCGCATGAGCAGTTCTTC. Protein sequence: CASSLSGAGSHEQFF. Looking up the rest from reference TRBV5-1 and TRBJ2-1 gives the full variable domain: KAGVTQTPRYLIKTRGQQVTLSCSPISGHRSVSWYQQTPGQGLQFLFEYFSETQRNKGNFPGRFSGRQFSNSRSEMNVSTLELGDSALYLCASSLSGAGSHEQFFGPGTRLTVL.

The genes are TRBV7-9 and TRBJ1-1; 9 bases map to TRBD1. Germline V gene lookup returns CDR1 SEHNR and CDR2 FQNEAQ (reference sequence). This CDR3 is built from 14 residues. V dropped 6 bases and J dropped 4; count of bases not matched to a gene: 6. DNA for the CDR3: TGTGCCAGCAGTCCGACACAGGGGGCCACTGAAGCTTTCTTT. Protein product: CASSPTQGATEAFF.

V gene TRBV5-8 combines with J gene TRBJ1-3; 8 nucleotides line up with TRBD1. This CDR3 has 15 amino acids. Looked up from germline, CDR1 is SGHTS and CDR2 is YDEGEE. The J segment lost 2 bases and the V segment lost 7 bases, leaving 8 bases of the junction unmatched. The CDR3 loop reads CASARTGTAGNTIYF. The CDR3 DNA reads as TGTGCCAGCGCCCGGACAGGGACCGCTGGAAACACCATATATTTT.

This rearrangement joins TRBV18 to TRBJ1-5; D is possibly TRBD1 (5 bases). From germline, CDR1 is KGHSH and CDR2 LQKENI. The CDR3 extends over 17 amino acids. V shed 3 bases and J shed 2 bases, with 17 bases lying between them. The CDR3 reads CASSPPGIGGGNQPQHF. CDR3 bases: TGTGCCAGCTCACCCCCAGGTATTGGGGGGGGCAATCAGCCCCAGCATTTT.

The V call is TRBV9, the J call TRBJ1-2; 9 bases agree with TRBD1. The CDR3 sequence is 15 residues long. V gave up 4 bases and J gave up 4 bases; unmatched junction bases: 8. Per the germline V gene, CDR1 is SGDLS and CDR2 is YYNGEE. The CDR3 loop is CASSLRTGARYGYTF. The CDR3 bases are TGTGCCAGCAGCTTACGGACAGGGGCGCGCTATGGCTACACCTTC.

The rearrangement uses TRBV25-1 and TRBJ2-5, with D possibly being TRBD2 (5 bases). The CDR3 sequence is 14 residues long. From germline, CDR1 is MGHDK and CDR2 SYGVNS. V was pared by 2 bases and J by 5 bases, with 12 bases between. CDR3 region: CASSELARAETQYF. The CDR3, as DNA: TGTGCCAGCAGTGAACTAGCTCGGGCGGAGACCCAGTACTTC.

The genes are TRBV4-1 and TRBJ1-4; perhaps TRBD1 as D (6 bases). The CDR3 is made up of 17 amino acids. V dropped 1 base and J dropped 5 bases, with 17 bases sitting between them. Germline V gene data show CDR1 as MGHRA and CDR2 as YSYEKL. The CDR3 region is CASSQAGGGGLNEKLFF. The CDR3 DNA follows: TGCGCCAGCAGCCAAGCGGGGGGCGGAGGTCTGAATGAAAAACTGTTTTTT.

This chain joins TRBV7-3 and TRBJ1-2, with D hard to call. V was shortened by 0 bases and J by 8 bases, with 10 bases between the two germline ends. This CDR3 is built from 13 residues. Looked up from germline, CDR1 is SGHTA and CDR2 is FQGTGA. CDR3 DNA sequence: TGTGCCAGCAGCTTAACTTCGGGGTCCGGCTACACCTTC. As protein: CASSLTSGSGYTF.

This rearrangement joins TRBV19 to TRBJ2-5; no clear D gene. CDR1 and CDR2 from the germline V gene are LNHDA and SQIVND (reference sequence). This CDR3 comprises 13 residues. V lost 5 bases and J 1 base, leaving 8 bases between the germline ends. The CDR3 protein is CASSSQIQETQYF. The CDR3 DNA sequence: TGTGCCAGTAGTTCCCAAATCCAAGAGACCCAGTACTTC.

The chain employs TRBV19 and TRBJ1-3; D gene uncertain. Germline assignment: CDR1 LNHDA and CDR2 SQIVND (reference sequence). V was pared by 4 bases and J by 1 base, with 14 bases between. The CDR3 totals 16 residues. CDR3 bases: TGTGCCAGTAGTAGGAGGACCGAAACGTCTGGAAACACCATATATTTT. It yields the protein CASSRRTETSGNTIYF. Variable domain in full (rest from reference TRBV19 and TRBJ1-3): DGGITQSPKYLFRKEGQNVTLSCEQNLNHDAMYWYRQDPGQGLRLIYYSQIVNDFQKGDIAEGYSVSREKKESFPLTVTSAQKNPTAFYLCASSRRTETSGNTIYFGEGSWLTVV.

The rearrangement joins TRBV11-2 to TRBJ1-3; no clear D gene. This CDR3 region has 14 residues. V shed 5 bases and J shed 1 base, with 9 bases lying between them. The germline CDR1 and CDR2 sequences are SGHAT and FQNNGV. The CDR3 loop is CASSVYMSGNTIYF. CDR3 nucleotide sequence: TGTGCCAGCAGCGTATACATGTCTGGAAACACCATATATTTT.

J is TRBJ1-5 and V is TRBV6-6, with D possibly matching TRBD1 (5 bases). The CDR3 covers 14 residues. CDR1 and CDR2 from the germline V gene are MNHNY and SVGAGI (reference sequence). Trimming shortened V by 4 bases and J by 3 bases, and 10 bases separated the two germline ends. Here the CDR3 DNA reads TGTGCCAGCAGTTGGTCGGGGGTCAATCAGCCCCAGCATTTT. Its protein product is CASSWSGVNQPQHF.

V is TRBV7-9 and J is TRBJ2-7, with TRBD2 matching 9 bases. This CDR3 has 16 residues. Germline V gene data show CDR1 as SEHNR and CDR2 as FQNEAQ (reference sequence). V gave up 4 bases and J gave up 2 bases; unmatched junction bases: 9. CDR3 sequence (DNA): TGTGCCAGCAGCTCGACCAATCGCGGGGGGGCCTACGAGCAGTACTTC. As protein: CASSSTNRGGAYEQYF. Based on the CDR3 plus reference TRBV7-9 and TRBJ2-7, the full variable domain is DTGVSQNPRHKITKRGQNVTFRCDPISEHNRLYWYRQTLGQGPEFLTYFQNEAQLEKSRLLSDRFSAERPKGSFSTLEIQRTEQGDSAMYLCASSSTNRGGAYEQYFGPGTRLTVT.

CDR3 sequence reads: CASSLDRGGLNEQFF. Written as DNA, the CDR3 is TGTGCCAGCAGCTTGGACAGGGGTGGTCTCAATGAGCAGTTCTTC. The J gene is TRBJ2-1, the V gene TRBV27; 9 bases fit TRBD1. This CDR3 has 15 residues. Per the germline V gene, CDR1 is MNHEY and CDR2 is SMNVEV (reference sequence). V lost 6 bases, J lost 6 bases, and 9 bases stayed unmatched.

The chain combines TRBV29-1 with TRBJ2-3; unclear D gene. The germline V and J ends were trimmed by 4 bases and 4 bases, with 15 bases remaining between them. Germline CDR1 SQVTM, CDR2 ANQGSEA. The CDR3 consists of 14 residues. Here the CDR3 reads CSVVRTIRPDTQYF. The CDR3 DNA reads TGCAGCGTTGTACGCACTATCCGCCCAGATACGCAGTATTTT.

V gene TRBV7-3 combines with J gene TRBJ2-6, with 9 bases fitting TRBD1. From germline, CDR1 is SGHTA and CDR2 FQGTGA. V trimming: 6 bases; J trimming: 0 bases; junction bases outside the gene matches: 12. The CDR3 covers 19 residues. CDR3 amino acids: CASSTRGGQGSSGANVLTF. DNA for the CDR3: TGTGCCAGCAGTACAAGAGGGGGACAGGGATCCTCTGGGGCCAACGTCCTGACTTTC.

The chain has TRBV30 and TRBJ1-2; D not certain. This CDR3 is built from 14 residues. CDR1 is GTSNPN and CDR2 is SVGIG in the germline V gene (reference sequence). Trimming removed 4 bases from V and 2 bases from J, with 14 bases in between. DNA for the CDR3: TGTGCCTGGACCCCCAGCGCGGGAAACTATGGCTACACCTTC. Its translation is CAWTPSAGNYGYTF.

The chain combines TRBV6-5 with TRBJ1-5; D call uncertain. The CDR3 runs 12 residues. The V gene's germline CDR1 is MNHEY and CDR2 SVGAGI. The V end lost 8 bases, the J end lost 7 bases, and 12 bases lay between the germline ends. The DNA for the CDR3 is TGTGCCAGCGGACTAAGTGGCCAGCCCCAGCATTTT. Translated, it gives CASGLSGQPQHF.